This T cell receptor beta chain was sequenced during a study of blood T cell repertoires in COVID-19 (dated by TCRdb to 2018 to 2020). Regarding the research as a whole: The collaborator samples originated in the United States, Italy and Spain and spanned the acute and convalescent phases of COVID-19. Subjects who had been exposed to COVID-19, were actively infected with it, or had recovered from it provided the deeply sampled blood TCRbeta repertoires that made up the dataset. HLA class I and class II types, where available, came from metadata supplied by the sample provider rather than from assay-based typing. The prospective study material was composed of cDNA or gDNA derived from T cells, B-cell-depleted T cells, or PBMCs. A freely available public database, intended as a resource for researchers studying the immune response to SARS-CoV-2, is where the repertoires were released. The samples were drawn from two sources: the first 160 participants of the ongoing ImmuneRACE study, and fewer than 1,500 subjects contributed by 6 global collaborators. Sample metadata almost always included a de-identified subject ID, COVID-19 status, age in years and sex.

TCRbeta CDR3 regions were amplified from genomic DNA using the immunoSEQ Assay, a bias-controlled multiplex PCR. Turning to the authors' computational methods: Within the assay, amplification of reference gene primers was used to estimate how many nucleated cells each sample contained. To quantify the absolute abundance of each unique TCRbeta CDR3 rearrangement, sequence reads were collapsed and filtered. For each sample, productive Simpson clonality was calculated as the square root of Simpson's diversity index over productive rearrangements. TCRdb obtained this table from immuneACCESS and retained in-frame rearrangements with V and J assigned. These tables miss some clones; where compared with another copy, unresolved V genes account for less than half of the shortfall, and the remainder is unexplained. The DNA was the basis for D and trimming; V, J and clone size are from that table. This sample has more than 200,000 clones in its table, and approximately 80% of those were observed once. Approximately 4% of the sample rests with the top ten.

What the research found in general, with its limitations: How much clinical and demographic metadata was included differed by source and by participant, and the metadata was provided uncurated.

The CDR3 holds 16 amino acids from the cysteine to the phenylalanine. The DNA shown is the 48-base CDR3, in frame from base 1. The junction carries 14 bases between V and J, which are trimmed by 2 bases and 2 bases respectively. As to this clone: It lacks a known antigen. Base qualities were left out, and no much larger clone turns up one base away.

The collaborating institutions used their own protocols to collect whole blood in K2EDTA tubes. For TCRbeta analysis, collaborator samples were shipped as frozen whole blood, as isolated PBMCs, or as DNA extracted from either sample type. The sample was peripheral blood. The sequence derives from a woman between 40 and 55 years old with active or convalescent COVID-19. The chain uses TRBV23-1 and TRBJ2-3, with the D gene too uncertain to name. TRBV23-1 is flagged as an ORF with uncertain function. Here the CDR3 is given as CASSQRIQASTDTQYF. The DNA reads TGCGCCAGCAGTCAACGAATTCAGGCGTCCACAGATACGCAGTATTTT.